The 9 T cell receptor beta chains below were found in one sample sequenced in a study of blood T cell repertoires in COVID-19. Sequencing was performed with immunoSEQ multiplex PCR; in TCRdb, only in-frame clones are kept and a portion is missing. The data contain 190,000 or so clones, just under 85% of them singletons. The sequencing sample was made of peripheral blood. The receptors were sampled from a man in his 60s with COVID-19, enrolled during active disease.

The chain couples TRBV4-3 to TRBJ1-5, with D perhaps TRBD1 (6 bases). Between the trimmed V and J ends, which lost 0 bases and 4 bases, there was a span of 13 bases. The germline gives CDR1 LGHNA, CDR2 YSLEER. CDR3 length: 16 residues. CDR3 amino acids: CASSQDISTGNQPQHF. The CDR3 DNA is TGCGCCAGCAGCCAAGATATCAGCACAGGGAATCAGCCCCAGCATTTT.

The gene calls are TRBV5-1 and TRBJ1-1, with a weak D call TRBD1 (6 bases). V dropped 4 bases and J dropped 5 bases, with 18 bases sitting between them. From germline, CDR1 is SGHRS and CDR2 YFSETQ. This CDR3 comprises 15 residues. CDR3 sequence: CASSPIQGRVTEAFF. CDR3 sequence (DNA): TGCGCCAGCAGCCCGATACAGGGTAGGGTGACTGAAGCTTTCTTT.

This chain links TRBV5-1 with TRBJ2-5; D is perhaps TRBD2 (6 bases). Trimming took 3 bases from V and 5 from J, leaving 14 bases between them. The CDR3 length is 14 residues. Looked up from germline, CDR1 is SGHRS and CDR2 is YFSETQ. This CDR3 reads CASSSGTPPETQYF. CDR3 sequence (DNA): TGCGCCAGCAGCTCCGGGACTCCCCCGGAGACCCAGTACTTC.

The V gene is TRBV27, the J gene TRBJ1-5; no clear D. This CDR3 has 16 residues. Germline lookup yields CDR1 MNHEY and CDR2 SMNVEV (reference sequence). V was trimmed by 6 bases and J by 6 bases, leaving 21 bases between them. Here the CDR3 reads CASSPQTLGFTQPQHF. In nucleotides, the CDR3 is TGTGCCAGCAGCCCCCAGACCCTAGGATTTACTCAGCCCCAGCATTTT.

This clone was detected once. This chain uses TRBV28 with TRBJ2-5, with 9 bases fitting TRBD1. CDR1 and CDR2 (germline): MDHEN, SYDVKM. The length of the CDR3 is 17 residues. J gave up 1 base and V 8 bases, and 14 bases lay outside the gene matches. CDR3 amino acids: CASVPRGTGRSQETQYF. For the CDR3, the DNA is TGTGCCAGCGTTCCTCGGGGGACAGGGAGATCCCAAGAGACCCAGTACTTC.

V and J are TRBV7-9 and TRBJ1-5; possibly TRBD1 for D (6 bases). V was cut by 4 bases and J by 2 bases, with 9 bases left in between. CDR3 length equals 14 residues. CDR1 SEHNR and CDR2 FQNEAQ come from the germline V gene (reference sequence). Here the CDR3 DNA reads TGTGCCAGCAGCTCCCGACAGGGCAATCAGCCCCAGCATTTT. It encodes CASSSRQGNQPQHF. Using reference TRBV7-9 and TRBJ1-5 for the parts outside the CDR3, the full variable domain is DTGVSQNPRHKITKRGQNVTFRCDPISEHNRLYWYRQTLGQGPEFLTYFQNEAQLEKSRLLSDRFSAERPKGSFSTLEIQRTEQGDSAMYLCASSSRQGNQPQHFGDGTRLSIL.

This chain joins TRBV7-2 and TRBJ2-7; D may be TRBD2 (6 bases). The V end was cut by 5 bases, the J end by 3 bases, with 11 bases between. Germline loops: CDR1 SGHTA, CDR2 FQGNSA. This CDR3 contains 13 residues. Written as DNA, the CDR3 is TGTGCCAGCAGCACGGGACTTTTCTACGAGCAGTACTTC. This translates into CASSTGLFYEQYF.

The CDR3 sequence is CASSQLGDTQETQYF. The CDR3 DNA is TGTGCCAGCTCACAATTAGGGGATACTCAAGAGACCCAGTACTTC. The rearrangement links TRBV18 to TRBJ2-5, with TRBD1 as a possible D gene (5 bases). The germline CDR1 and CDR2 sequences are KGHSH and LQKENI. The CDR3 has 15 amino acids. Trimming left V 4 bases short and J 2 bases short, with 14 bases between.

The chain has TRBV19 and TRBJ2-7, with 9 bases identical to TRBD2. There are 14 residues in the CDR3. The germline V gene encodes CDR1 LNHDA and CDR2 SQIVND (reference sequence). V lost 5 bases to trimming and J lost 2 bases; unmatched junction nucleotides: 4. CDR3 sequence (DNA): TGTGCCAGTAGTCGACTAGCGGCCCCCTACGAGCAGTACTTC. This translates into CASSRLAAPYEQYF.